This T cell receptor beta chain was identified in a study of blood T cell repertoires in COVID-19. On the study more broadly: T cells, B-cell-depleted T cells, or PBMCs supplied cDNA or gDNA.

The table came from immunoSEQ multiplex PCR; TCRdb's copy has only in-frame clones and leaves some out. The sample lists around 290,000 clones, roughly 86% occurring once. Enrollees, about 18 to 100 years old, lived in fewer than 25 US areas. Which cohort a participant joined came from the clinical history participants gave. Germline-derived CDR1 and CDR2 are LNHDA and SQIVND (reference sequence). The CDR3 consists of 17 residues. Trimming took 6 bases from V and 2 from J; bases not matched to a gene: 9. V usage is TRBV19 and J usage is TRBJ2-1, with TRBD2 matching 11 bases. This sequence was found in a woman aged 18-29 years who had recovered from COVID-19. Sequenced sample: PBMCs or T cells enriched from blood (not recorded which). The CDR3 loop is CASSHRGLAETYNEQFF. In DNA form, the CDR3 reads TGTGCCAGTAGCCATAGGGGACTAGCGGAAACCTACAATGAGCAGTTCTTC.